Listed below are T cell receptor beta chains from one sample, sequenced in a study of T cell changes during pregnancy in multiple sclerosis. TCRdb's copy holds only in-frame clones and misses some; the assay was immunoSEQ multiplex PCR. The sample yields 65,000 to 95,000 clones, roughly 91% seen once. The source was peripheral blood, collected after pregnancy. The source of these receptors is a female donor in good health, enrolled as a control in a pregnancy study. Both conserved end residues are part of each CDR3. D genes are given only for firm matches. Size values are once, few and many counts, or a class for expanded clones, and some rows have none.

D gene	V gene	clone size	J gene	CDR3 DNA	CDR3 protein
TRBD2	TRBV11-2	once	TRBJ2-7	TGTGCCAGCAGCTCCAGACTAGCGGACCTCTACGAGCAGTACTTC	CASSSRLADLYEQYF
TRBD2	TRBV7-3	.	TRBJ2-7	TGTGCCAGCAGTCTCGTGGTAGCGGGGGACTACGAGCAGTACTTC	CASSLVVAGDYEQYF
TRBD1	TRBV5-6	.	TRBJ2-5	TGTGCCAGCAGCTCAGGACAGGGGGCGAAGACCCAGTACTTC	CASSSGQGAKTQYF
.	TRBV6-5	.	TRBJ2-2	TGTGCCAGCAGTTACTCGCGGGTCAACACCGGGGAGCTGTTTTTT	CASSYSRVNTGELFF
.	TRBV21-1	.	TRBJ2-4	TGTGCCAGCAGCAACAGAGGGAAACTAGCCAAAAACATTCAGTACTTC	CASSNRGKLAKNIQYF
TRBD1	TRBV5-6	.	TRBJ1-1	TGTGCCAGCAGTCGGACAGGCGCCCTTGAAGCTTTCTTT	CASSRTGALEAFF
TRBD2	TRBV5-4	.	TRBJ2-1	TGTGCCAGCAGCCCGGGGAGGGATGAGCAGTTCTTC	CASSPGRDEQFF
TRBD1	TRBV5-1	.	TRBJ2-7	TGCGCCAGCAGTTGGGACAGGGGCTACGAGCAGTACTTC	CASSWDRGYEQYF
.	TRBV6-5	.	TRBJ1-2	TGTGCCAGCAGTTATTACGCAGGGAATGGCTACACCTTC	CASSYYAGNGYTF
.	TRBV29-1	.	TRBJ2-1	TGCAGCGTTGAAGGGGGAGACGGTGGTACCTACAATGAGCAGTTCTTC	CSVEGGDGGTYNEQFF
TRBD2	TRBV15	.	TRBJ2-7	TGTGCCACCAGCAGAGCCAGCGGGAGGGTTCCTGGCGAGCAGTACTTC	CATSRASGRVPGEQYF
.	TRBV2	.	TRBJ2-7	TGTGCCAGCAGTGATGGGAGCATCTCCTACGAGCAGTACTTC	CASSDGSISYEQYF
TRBD2	TRBV29-1	once	TRBJ2-5	TGCAGCGTTGTTTTGGCGGGGGGCCGCCGGGAGACCCAGTACTTC	CSVVLAGGRRETQYF
TRBD1	TRBV30	.	TRBJ2-7	TGTGCCTGGAGCACCGGGACAGGGGCCTACGAGCAGTACTTC	CAWSTGTGAYEQYF
TRBD2	TRBV7-3	.	TRBJ2-7	TGTGCCAGCAGCTTTTTAGCGGGAGGCGGAGAGCAGTACTTC	CASSFLAGGGEQYF
.	TRBV28	.	TRBJ2-7	TGTGCCAGCAGTAGGACAGCGAGTTCGTGGGAGCAGTACTTC	CASSRTASSWEQYF
.	TRBV28	.	TRBJ2-1	TGTGCCGCCGGAAGGGTACTGGGGGGTGAGCAGTTCTTC	CAAGRVLGGEQFF
.	TRBV5-4	.	TRBJ2-1	TGTGCCAGCAGCTTGCTCGGGGTGAACAAAATCGATGAGCAGTTCTTC	CASSLLGVNKIDEQFF
TRBD1	TRBV9	once	TRBJ2-2	TGTGCCAGCAGCGCGGACAGGGGAAACACCGGGGAGCTGTTTTTT	CASSADRGNTGELFF
TRBD2	TRBV7-2	.	TRBJ2-7	TGTGCCAGCAGCCTAGCGGGAGGCTACGAGCAGTACTTC	CASSLAGGYEQYF
.	TRBV28	.	TRBJ1-2	TGTGCCAGCAGTTTATCCGGGACACCAGCACCTATAGGTGGCTACACCTTC	CASSLSGTPAPIGGYTF
TRBD1	TRBV9	.	TRBJ2-1	TGTGCCAGCAGCGTAGCGAACAGGGGGGATGAGCAGTTCTTC	CASSVANRGDEQFF
.	TRBV19	.	TRBJ2-1	TGTGCCAGTAGTATCAGTTACAATGAGCAGTTCTTC	CASSISYNEQFF
TRBD2	TRBV5-1	.	TRBJ2-3	TGCGCCAGCAGCTTGGTGGCGGCGGGGGGGATAGATACGCAGTATTTT	CASSLVAAGGIDTQYF
.	TRBV5-5	.	TRBJ2-7	TGTGCCAGCAGCTTGGCCGGGATCAGTTCCTACGAGCAGTACTTC	CASSLAGISSYEQYF
.	TRBV5-1	.	TRBJ2-1	TGCGCCAGCAGCCCAACCGGGACTCCCGACAATGAGCAGTTCTTC	CASSPTGTPDNEQFF
TRBD1	TRBV20-1	.	TRBJ2-5	TGCAGTGCCCCAGGGGGAGAGACCCAGTACTTC	CSAPGGETQYF
.	TRBV27	.	TRBJ2-7	TGTGCCAGCTCGACCACCGGACTCGGCAGCGAGCAGTACTTC	CASSTTGLGSEQYF
TRBD2	TRBV30	few	TRBJ2-1	TGTGCCTGGTCAAAGCTAGCGGACCACTACAATGAGCAGTTCTTC	CAWSKLADHYNEQFF
.	TRBV7-9	.	TRBJ1-4	TGTGCCAGCAGCTTAGCGTCGAGAAATGAAAAACTGTTTTTT	CASSLASRNEKLFF
.	TRBV7-3	.	TRBJ2-2	TGTGCCAGCAGCTCTGGAGGGTCCGTGGGCACCGGGGAGCTGTTTTTT	CASSSGGSVGTGELFF
TRBD1	TRBV4-1	.	TRBJ2-2	TGCGCCAGCAGCCCGCGGGTGGACAGGGCGAACACCGGGGAGCTGTTTTTT	CASSPRVDRANTGELFF
.	TRBV4-1	.	TRBJ1-1	TGCGCCAGCAGCCAAGAGGGGAGTACTGAAGCTTTCTTT	CASSQEGSTEAFF
TRBD1	TRBV6-5	.	TRBJ2-7	TGTGCCAGCAGACTCAACAGGGGTTTTTCCTACGAGCAGTACTTC	CASRLNRGFSYEQYF
TRBD2	TRBV19	.	TRBJ2-2	TGTGCCAGCACGGGACTAGCGGGAGCCGGGGAGCTGTTTTTT	CASTGLAGAGELFF
.	TRBV7-9	.	TRBJ1-1	TGTGCCAGCAGCTTCCAGGGGTACTTAGGAGCTTTCTTT	CASSFQGYLGAFF
.	TRBV5-1	.	TRBJ2-3	TGCGCCAGCAGCTTCAGCACTAGAGCGGATACGCAGTATTTT	CASSFSTRADTQYF
TRBD2	TRBV4-3	.	TRBJ2-5	TGCGCCAGCAGCCAAGATCCGGCTAGCGGGATCCAAGAGACCCAGTACTTC	CASSQDPASGIQETQYF
.	TRBV28	.	TRBJ1-1	TGTGCCAGCAGTTTAGGACAGTACACTGAAGCTTTCTTT	CASSLGQYTEAFF
.	TRBV7-6	.	TRBJ2-7	TGTGCCAGCAGCTTAGGGGTCAGGGACTACGAGCAGTACTTC	CASSLGVRDYEQYF
TRBD1	TRBV6-5	.	TRBJ1-2	TGTGCCAGCAGTTACTCGGGACAGGGCGTCTATGGCTACACCTTC	CASSYSGQGVYGYTF
.	TRBV6-5	.	TRBJ2-1	TGTGCCAGCAGATTGGGGGGGCTAGATGAGCAGTTCTTC	CASRLGGLDEQFF
.	TRBV7-2	.	TRBJ2-3	TGTGCCAGCAGCCAACACAGGGTGGCTAGCACAGATACGCAGTATTTT	CASSQHRVASTDTQYF